One T cell receptor (beta chain) is described in this entry. This clone came up a few times. Its antigen is unknown. No much larger clonotype is one base removed from it; base qualities were not supplied. The data were obtained in a study of blood T cell repertoires in COVID-19 (dated by TCRdb to the early 2020s). Some background on the complete study: Collaborator samples came from the United States, Italy and Spain and covered acute and convalescent phases of COVID-19. The prospective study material was composed of cDNA or gDNA derived from T cells, B-cell-depleted T cells, or PBMCs. Where available, HLA class I and class II types were obtained from metadata supplied by the sample provider rather than from assay-based typing. The samples were drawn from two sources: the first 160 participants of the ongoing ImmuneRACE study, and approximately 1,300 subjects contributed by 6 global collaborators. A de-identified subject ID, COVID-19 status, age in years and sex were almost always included in the sample metadata. Deeply sampled blood TCRbeta repertoires from subjects exposed to, actively infected with, or recovered from COVID-19 were included in the dataset. The repertoires were released in a freely available public database intended as a resource for research on the immune response to SARS-CoV-2.

Collaborating institutions collected whole blood in K2EDTA tubes following their own protocols. For TCRbeta analysis, collaborators shipped samples as frozen whole blood, isolated PBMCs, or DNA extracted from either of those sample types. From its cysteine to its phenylalanine, the CDR3 spans 16 amino acids. The read is trimmed to its CDR3 DNA, 48 bases read in frame from base 1. V was cut back by 5 bases and J by 5 bases, leaving a gap of 16 bases between them. Taken from the germline V gene, the CDR1 and CDR2 loops are SGHVS and FNYEAQ. What the research found in general, with its limitations: The amount of clinical and demographic metadata varied by source and participant and was provided uncurated.

TCRbeta CDR3 regions were amplified from genomic DNA using the immunoSEQ Assay, a bias-controlled multiplex PCR. From the authors' description of their analysis: The number of nucleated cells in each sample was estimated from the amplification of reference gene primers within the assay. To quantify the absolute abundance of each unique TCRbeta CDR3 rearrangement, sequence reads were collapsed and filtered. For each sample, productive Simpson clonality was calculated as the square root of Simpson's diversity index over productive rearrangements. TCRdb re-hosts the immuneACCESS table, in-frame sequences only. Its copies lack some clones; in the studies checked, an unresolved V gene accounts for under half of them, and the cause for the rest is not known. V and J calls and clone size are copied from that table; D and trimming were computed from the DNA. For this sample the table gives roughly 100,000 clones, of which about two thirds were detected only once. 0.9% of the sample lies in the top ten.

Material for sequencing was peripheral blood. The sequence was collected from a human donor with acute or convalescent COVID-19. The donor label of this sample is uncertain. The rearrangement combines TRBV7-6 with TRBJ1-6, with a tentative D gene TRBD1 over 6 matching bases. The CDR3 region: CASSLSGQTNNSPLHF. The sequenced DNA is TGTGCCAGCAGCCTCTCCGGACAGACCAATAATTCACCCCTCCACTTT.